Sequencing of this TCR beta chain was carried out in a study of CD8 T cells in ankylosing spondylitis. Study findings and constraints: The study looked at matched synovial fluid samples from ankylosing spondylitis patients. Disease-linked clones were reported to be significantly enriched there. There was a TCR beta motif, made of 7 or 8 highly homologous variants, that appeared characteristic of ankylosing spondylitis blood. With a CD8+ phenotype, disease-linked clones were relatively rare in peripheral blood. In reactive arthritis synovial fluid and blood, some motif variants had been reported before.

Making use of molecular barcodes, quantitative 5'-RACE generated TCR beta libraries. TCRdb itself ran the 5' RACE reads through MiXCR, one entry per CDR3 protein. Of fewer than 250,000 distinct CDR3 sequences in the sample, approximately 20% were seen once. CDR1 is SGHVS and CDR2 is FQNEAQ in the germline V gene. This CDR3 has 16 amino acids. The V and J ends lost 4 bases and 6 bases, in that order; junction bases with no gene match: 9. As for this clonotype: No antigen is known for it.

This receptor was taken from a male donor with ankylosing spondylitis. The rearrangement joins TRBV7-8 to TRBJ2-1, with 10 bases fitting TRBD2. Sequenced sample: blood, either unsorted or a sorted T cell fraction (not recorded which). The CDR3 nucleotides read TGTGCCAGCAGCTCCCCGCCGAGCGGGAGGGCCAATGAGCAGTTCTTC. Its protein product is CASSSPPSGRANEQFF.